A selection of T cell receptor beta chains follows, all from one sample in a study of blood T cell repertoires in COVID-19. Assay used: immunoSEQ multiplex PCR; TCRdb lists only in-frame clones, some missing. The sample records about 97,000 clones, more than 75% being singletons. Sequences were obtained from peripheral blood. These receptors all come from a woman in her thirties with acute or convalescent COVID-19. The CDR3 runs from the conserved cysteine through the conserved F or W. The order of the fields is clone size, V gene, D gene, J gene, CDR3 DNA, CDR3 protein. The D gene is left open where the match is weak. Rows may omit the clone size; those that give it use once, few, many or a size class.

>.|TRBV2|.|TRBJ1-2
TGTGCCAGCAGTACCCCGGGACAAGTTTATGGCTACACCTTC
CASSTPGQVYGYTF
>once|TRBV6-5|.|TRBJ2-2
TGTGCCAGCAGTTACTTCCCCGGCGGCCTCGGGGAGCTGTTTTTT
CASSYFPGGLGELFF
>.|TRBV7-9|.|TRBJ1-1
TGTGCCAGCAGCTTTACTGCCTCGAACACTGAAGCTTTCTTT
CASSFTASNTEAFF
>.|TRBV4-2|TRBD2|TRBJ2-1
TGTGCCAGCAGCCAAGCCCTAGCGGGGTACAATGAGCAGTTCTTC
CASSQALAGYNEQFF
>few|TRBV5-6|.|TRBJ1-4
TGTGCCAGCAGCTTAGCGGCGAGGGTCGGTGAAAAACTGTTTTTT
CASSLAARVGEKLFF
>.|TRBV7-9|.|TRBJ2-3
TGTGCCAGCAGCTTGGTGTCAGGGAGCACAGATACGCAGTATTTT
CASSLVSGSTDTQYF
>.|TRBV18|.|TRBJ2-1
TGTGCCAGCTCTCAGATGGGGGGAAACTCCTACAATGAGCAGTTCTTC
CASSQMGGNSYNEQFF
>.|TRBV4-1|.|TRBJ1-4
TGCGCCAGCAGCCAAGTCGGGGAGGGGCAACTTGGAAAACTGTTTTTT
CASSQVGEGQLGKLFF
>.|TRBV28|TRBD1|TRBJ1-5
TGTGCCAGCACGTCCCGGGACAGGGGGGTTCAGCCCCAGCATTTT
CASTSRDRGVQPQHF
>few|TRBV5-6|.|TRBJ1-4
TGTGCCAGCAGCTTGAAAACAGGTTTTAATGAAAAACTGTTTTTT
CASSLKTGFNEKLFF
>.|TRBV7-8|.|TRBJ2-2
TGTGCCAGCAGCTTAGCCACAGCCCCAGCGGCGGAGCTGTTTTTT
CASSLATAPAAELFF
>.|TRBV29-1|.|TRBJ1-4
TGCAGCGTTGACGGCGGTCAGGCGGGTGAAAAACTGTTTTTT
CSVDGGQAGEKLFF
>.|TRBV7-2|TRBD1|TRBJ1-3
TGTGCCAGCAGCCCCTGGGGACAGGCAACGAACACCATATATTTT
CASSPWGQATNTIYF
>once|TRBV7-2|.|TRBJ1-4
TGTGCCAGCAGCCCCCAGGACTTCCTAAATGAAAAACTGTTTTTT
CASSPQDFLNEKLFF
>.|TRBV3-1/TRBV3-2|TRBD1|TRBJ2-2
TGTGCCAGCAGCCGTCGACAGGGGGCGACCGGGGAGCTGTTTTTT
CASSRRQGATGELFF
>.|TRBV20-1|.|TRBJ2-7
TGCAGTTCCTCTAGGGGCGAGCAGTACTTC
CSSSRGEQYF
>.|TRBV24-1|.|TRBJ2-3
TGTGCCACCAGTGATTTGCAGGGGCGCCGTCCCACAGATACGCAGTATTTT
CATSDLQGRRPTDTQYF
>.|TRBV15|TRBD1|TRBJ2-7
TGTGCCACCAGCACCCGACAGGGGAACTACGAGCAGTACTTC
CATSTRQGNYEQYF
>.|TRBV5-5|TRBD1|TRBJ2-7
TGTGCCAGCAGCTTGCTGGGACAGGGGGCGAGGCCCTACGAGCAGTACTTC
CASSLLGQGARPYEQYF
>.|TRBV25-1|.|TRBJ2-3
TGTGCCAGCAGTTCCCAGGGAAGGGGCACAGATACGCAGTATTTT
CASSSQGRGTDTQYF
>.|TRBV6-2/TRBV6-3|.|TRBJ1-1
TGTGCCAGCAGTTACTCGGGGAGGGCCGGTGAAGCTTTCTTT
CASSYSGRAGEAFF
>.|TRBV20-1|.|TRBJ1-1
TGCAGTGCATGGGGAGGGACTGAAGCTTTCTTT
CSAWGGTEAFF
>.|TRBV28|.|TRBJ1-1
TGTGCCAGCTATCTTTTGGGGGGGCTAAGGACTGAAGCTTTCTTT
CASYLLGGLRTEAFF
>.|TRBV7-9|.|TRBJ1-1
TGTGCCAGCAGCTTAGTCCAGACAGCGAACACTGAAGCTTTCTTT
CASSLVQTANTEAFF
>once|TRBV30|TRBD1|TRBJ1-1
TGTGCCTGGAGTACAGGGGGGGCATCTCGAGCTTTCTTT
CAWSTGGASRAFF
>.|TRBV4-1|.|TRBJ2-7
TGCGCCAGCAGCCAAGAAGGGTCACAGGAAAGACCGTACGAGCAGTACTTC
CASSQEGSQERPYEQYF
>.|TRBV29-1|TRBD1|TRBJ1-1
TGCAGCGTTCAGGGGGCGGACACTGAAGCTTTCTTT
CSVQGADTEAFF
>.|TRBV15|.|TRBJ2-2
TGTGCCACCAGCAGAGACCGCACCGGGGAGCTGTTTTTT
CATSRDRTGELFF
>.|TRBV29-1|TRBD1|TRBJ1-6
TGCAGCGTTTCCAGGGGGGAGGATTCACCCCTCCACTTT
CSVSRGEDSPLHF
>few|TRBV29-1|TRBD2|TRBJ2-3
TGCAGCGTTGTTCAGCGGGGGCCGACAGATACGCAGTATTTT
CSVVQRGPTDTQYF
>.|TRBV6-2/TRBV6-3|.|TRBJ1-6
TGTGCCAGCAGTTACCAGGGTTATAATAATTCACCCCTCCACTTT
CASSYQGYNNSPLHF
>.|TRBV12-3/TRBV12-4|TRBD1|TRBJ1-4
TGTGCCAGCAGCCGGGACAGGGGCGAAAAACTGTTTTTT
CASSRDRGEKLFF
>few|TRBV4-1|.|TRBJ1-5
TGCGCCAGCAGCCAAGTATCCGGGTACGGGCCCCAGCATTTT
CASSQVSGYGPQHF
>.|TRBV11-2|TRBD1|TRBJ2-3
TGTGCCAGCAGCTTTCGACAGGGGGCCTACACAGATACGCAGTATTTT
CASSFRQGAYTDTQYF
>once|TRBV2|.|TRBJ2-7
TGTGCCAGCAGGGCCGACTTCTACGAGCAGTACTTC
CASRADFYEQYF
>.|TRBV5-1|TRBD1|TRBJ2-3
TGCGCCAGCAGCGAAGGACAGGGGGCAGGAACAGATACGCAGTATTTT
CASSEGQGAGTDTQYF
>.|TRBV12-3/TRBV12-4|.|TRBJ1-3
TGTGCCAGCACCGCCAGGGTGGGAAACACCATATATTTT
CASTARVGNTIYF
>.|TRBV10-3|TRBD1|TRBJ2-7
TGTGCCATCACCGGACAGGACACCTACGAGCAGTACTTC
CAITGQDTYEQYF
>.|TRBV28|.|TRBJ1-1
TGTGCCAGCATTCGGGGGGTGTGGGCTTTCTTT
CASIRGVWAFF
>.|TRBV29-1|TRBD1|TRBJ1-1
TGCAGCGTCGATATGAATACAGGGGGCCTTCTTCGCAGAGTTGATTCTGAAGCTTTCTTT
CSVDMNTGGLLRRVDSEAFF
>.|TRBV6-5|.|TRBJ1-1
TGTGCCAGCAGGCGGACAGCGAACACTGAAGCTTTCTTT
CASRRTANTEAFF
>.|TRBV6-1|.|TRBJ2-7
TGTGCCAGCAGTGAAGCGCTTCGCGACTACGAGCAGTACTTC
CASSEALRDYEQYF
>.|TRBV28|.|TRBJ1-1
TGTGCCAGCAGCCATGACATGTCTGAAGCTTTCTTT
CASSHDMSEAFF
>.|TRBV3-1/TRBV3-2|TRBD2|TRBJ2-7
TGTGCCAGCAGCCAGGACCCACTAGCGGGGGCCACCTTGCACTTC
CASSQDPLAGATLHF
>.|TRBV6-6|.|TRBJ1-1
TGTGCCAGCAGTGTAATCGGGGTCCCTGAAGCTTTCTTT
CASSVIGVPEAFF
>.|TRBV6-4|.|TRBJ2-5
TGTGCCAGCAGTGACTGCGGAGTCCAAGAGACCCAGTACTTC
CASSDCGVQETQYF
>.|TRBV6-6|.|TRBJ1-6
TGTGCCAGCAGTCCCCCGGGGAGAAATTCACCCCTCCACTTT
CASSPPGRNSPLHF
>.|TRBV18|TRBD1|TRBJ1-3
TGTGCCAGCTCACTACGACAGGGGGCAGGGACTGGAAACACCATATATTTT
CASSLRQGAGTGNTIYF
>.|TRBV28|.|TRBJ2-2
TGTGCCAGCAGCCTGGAGGGAACTTACACCGGGGAGCTGTTTTTT
CASSLEGTYTGELFF
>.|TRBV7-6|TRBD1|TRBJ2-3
TGTGCCAGCAGCGCCGACAGGGTACGGGCAGATACGCAGTATTTT
CASSADRVRADTQYF
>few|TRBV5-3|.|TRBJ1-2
TGTGCCAGCGTTTATGGGCAATCCGAGGGCTACACCTTC
CASVYGQSEGYTF
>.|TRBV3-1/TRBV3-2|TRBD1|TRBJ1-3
TGTGCCAGCAGCCAACGTCGATCAGGGGGTGCTGGAAACACCATATATTTT
CASSQRRSGGAGNTIYF
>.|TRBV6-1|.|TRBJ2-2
TGTGCCAGCAGTGAATTATCAGTCCCCGGGGAGCTGTTTTTT
CASSELSVPGELFF
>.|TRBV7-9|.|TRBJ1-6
TGTGCCAGCAGCACTCCCGGCGGGCCCCTCCACTTT
CASSTPGGPLHF
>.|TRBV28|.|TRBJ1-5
TGTGCCAGCAGCCCCGGGAGGGGGAGCAATCAGCCCCAGCATTTT
CASSPGRGSNQPQHF